A single TCR beta chain is shown here with its context. The target antigen is unknown. CD45RO-negative cells were positively selected for CCR7, leaving out terminally differentiated effector memory CD45RA+ cells. Each donor was a Caucasian adult residing in Nashville, Tennessee. At a deep level, the assay was run. In the authors' methods: Filtering differed, since immunoSEQ gave only junction sequences and no quality scores. Sequencing was performed with immunoSEQ multiplex PCR; in TCRdb, only in-frame clones are kept and a portion is missing. The DNA was the basis for D and trimming; V, J and clone size are from that table. The table shows around 1,900,000 clones, with roughly 93% occurring only once. Looked up from germline, CDR1 is KGHSY and CDR2 is FQNENV. V lost 1 base to trimming and J lost 7 bases, with 13 bases between them. There are 14 residues in the CDR3. These data come from a study of shared clonotypes between healthy human individuals.

Findings of the study overall: Genetic and exposure-history diversity was limited by the small donor number.

The source is a man between 18 and 29 years old in good health. Some clones in this sample may be carry-over from other donors' samples. The chain employs TRBV16 and TRBJ1-1; D is possibly TRBD1 (6 bases). Sample: naive CD8+ T cells from PBMCs. The CDR3 reads CASSQYGGRLEAFF. The CDR3 DNA follows: TGTGCCAGCAGCCAATATGGGGGCAGACTTGAAGCTTTCTTT. Complete variable domain (other parts from reference TRBV16 and TRBJ1-1): GEEVAQTPKHLVRGEGQKAKLYCAPIKGHSYVFWYQQVLKNEFKFLISFQNENVFDETGMPKERFSAKCLPNSPCSLEIQATKLEDSAVYFCASSQYGGRLEAFFGQGTRLTVV.